This TCR beta chain was documented in a study of blood T cell repertoires in COVID-19 (dated by TCRdb to about 2020). Regarding the complete study: Samples covering the acute and convalescent phases of COVID-19 were provided by collaborators in the United States, Italy and Spain. The prospective study material was composed of cDNA or gDNA derived from T cells, B-cell-depleted T cells, or PBMCs. Deeply sampled blood TCRbeta repertoires from subjects exposed to, actively infected with, or recovered from COVID-19 were included in the dataset. The repertoires were released in a freely available public database intended as a resource for research on the immune response to SARS-CoV-2. The samples were drawn from the first 160 participants of the ongoing ImmuneRACE study and from over a thousand subjects provided by 6 global collaborators. Sample metadata almost always included a de-identified subject ID, COVID-19 status, age in years and sex. HLA class I and class II types, where available, came from metadata supplied by the sample provider rather than from assay-based typing. Overall results and qualifications from the work: Clinical and demographic metadata were provided uncurated, with the amount varying by source and participant.

The immunoSEQ Assay, a bias-controlled multiplex PCR, was used to amplify TCRbeta CDR3 regions from genomic DNA. As for the authors' bioinformatics: The number of nucleated cells in each sample was estimated by amplification of reference gene primers within the assay. To quantify the absolute abundance of each unique TCRbeta CDR3 rearrangement, sequence reads were collapsed and filtered. For each sample, productive Simpson clonality was calculated as the square root of Simpson's diversity index over productive rearrangements. TCRdb obtained this table from immuneACCESS and retained in-frame rearrangements with V and J assigned. These tables miss some clones; where compared with another copy, unresolved V genes account for less than half of the shortfall, and the remainder is unexplained. The DNA gave D and trimming, while V, J and clone size come from that table. The sample yields 55,000 to 75,000 clones; roughly nine tenths were counted once. The ten largest clones add up to less than 1.5% of the sample.

With respect to this clone: It has no known antigen specificity. No base qualities exist here, and no much larger clone lies one base off it.

V is cut by 4 bases and J by 4 bases, and the space between the germline ends is 18 bases. The CDR3 holds 15 amino acids from the cysteine to the phenylalanine. The entry retains the CDR3 DNA only, 45 bases that are in frame from base 1. The germline V gene gives CDR1 as SGDLS and CDR2 as YYNGEE. Each collaborating institution followed its own protocols to collect whole blood in K2EDTA tubes. For TCRbeta analysis, collaborators shipped samples in one of three forms: frozen whole blood, isolated PBMCs, or DNA extracted from either of those sample types. The sequence is built from TRBV9 and TRBJ2-7, and possibly TRBD1, on 6 matching bases. The receptor comes from a man between 60 and 70 years old with acute or convalescent COVID-19. What was sequenced was peripheral blood. The CDR3 region: CASSPQGHNTYEQYF. The bases are TGTGCCAGCAGCCCCCAGGGACATAACACTTACGAGCAGTACTTC.